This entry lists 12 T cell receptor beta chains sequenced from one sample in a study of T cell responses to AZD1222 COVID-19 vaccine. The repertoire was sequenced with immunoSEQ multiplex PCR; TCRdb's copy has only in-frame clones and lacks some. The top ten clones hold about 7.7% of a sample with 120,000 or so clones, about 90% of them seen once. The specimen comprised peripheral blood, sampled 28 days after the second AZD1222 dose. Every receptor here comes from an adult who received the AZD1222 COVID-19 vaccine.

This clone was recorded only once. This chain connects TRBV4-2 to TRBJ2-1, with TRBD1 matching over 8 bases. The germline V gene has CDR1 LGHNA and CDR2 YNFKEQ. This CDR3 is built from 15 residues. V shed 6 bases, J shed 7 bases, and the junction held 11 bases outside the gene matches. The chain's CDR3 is CASRQGGTYGNEQFF. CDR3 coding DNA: TGTGCCAGCAGACAGGGGGGAACCTACGGTAATGAGCAGTTCTTC.

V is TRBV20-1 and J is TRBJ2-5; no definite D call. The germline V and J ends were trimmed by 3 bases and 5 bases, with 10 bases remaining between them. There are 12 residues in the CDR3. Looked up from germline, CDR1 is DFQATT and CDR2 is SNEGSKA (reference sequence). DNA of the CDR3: TGCAGTGCTAGTTCAGAATTCGAGACCCAGTACTTC. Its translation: CSASSEFETQYF.

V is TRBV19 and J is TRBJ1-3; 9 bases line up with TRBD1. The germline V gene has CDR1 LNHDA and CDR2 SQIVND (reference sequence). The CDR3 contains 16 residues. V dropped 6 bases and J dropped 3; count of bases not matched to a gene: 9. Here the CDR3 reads CASRDRGPTLGNTIYF. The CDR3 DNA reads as TGTGCCAGTAGGGACAGGGGACCGACTCTTGGAAACACCATATATTTT.

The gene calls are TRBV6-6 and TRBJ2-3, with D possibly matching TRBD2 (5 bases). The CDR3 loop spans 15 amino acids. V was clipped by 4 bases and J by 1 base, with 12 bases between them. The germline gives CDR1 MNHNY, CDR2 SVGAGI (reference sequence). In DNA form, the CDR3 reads TGTGCCAGCAGTTCCCTGAGCGGCCGCACAGATACGCAGTATTTT. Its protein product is CASSSLSGRTDTQYF.

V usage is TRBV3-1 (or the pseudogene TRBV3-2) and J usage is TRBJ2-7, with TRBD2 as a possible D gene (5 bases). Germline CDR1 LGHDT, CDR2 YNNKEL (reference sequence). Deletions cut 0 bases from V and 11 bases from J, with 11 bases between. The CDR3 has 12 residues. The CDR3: CASSQDGKREYF. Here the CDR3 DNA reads TGTGCCAGCAGCCAAGACGGGAAAAGGGAGTACTTC.

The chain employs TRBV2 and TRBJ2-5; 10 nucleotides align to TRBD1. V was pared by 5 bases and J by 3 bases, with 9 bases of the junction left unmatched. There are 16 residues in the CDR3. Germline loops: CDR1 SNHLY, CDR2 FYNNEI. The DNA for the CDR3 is TGTGCCAGCAGTCTCAGGGGGACAGGGGTTAAAGAGACCCAGTACTTC. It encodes CASSLRGTGVKETQYF.

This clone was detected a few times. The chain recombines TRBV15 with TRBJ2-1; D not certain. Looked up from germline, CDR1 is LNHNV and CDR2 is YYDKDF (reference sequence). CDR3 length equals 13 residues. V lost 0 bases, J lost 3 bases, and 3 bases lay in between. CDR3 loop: CATSRDFYNEQFF. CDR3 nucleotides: TGTGCCACCAGCAGAGACTTCTACAATGAGCAGTTCTTC.

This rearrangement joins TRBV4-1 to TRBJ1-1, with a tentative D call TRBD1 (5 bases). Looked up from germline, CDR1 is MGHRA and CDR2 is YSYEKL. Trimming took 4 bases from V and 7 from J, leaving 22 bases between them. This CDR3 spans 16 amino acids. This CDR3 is CASSPAAGPDAGEAFF. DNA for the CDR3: TGCGCCAGCAGCCCCGCCGCAGGGCCGGACGCAGGTGAAGCTTTCTTT.

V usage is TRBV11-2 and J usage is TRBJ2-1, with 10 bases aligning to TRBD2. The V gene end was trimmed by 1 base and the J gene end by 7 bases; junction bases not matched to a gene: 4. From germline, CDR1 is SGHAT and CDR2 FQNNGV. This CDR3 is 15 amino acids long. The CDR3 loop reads CASSLGLAGANEQFF. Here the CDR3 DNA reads TGTGCCAGCAGCTTAGGGCTAGCGGGAGCAAATGAGCAGTTCTTC.

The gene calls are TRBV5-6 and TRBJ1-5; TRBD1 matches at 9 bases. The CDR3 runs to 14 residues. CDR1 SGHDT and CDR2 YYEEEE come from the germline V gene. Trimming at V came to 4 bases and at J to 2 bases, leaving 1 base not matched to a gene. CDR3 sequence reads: CASSRTGGNQPQHF. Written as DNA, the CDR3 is TGTGCCAGCAGCAGGACAGGGGGCAATCAGCCCCAGCATTTT.

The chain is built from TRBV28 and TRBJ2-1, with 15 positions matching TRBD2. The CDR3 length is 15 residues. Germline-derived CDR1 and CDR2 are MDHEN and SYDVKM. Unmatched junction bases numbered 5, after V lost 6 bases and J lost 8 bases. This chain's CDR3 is CASRRTSGRAYEQFF. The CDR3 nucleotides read TGTGCCAGCAGGAGGACTAGCGGGAGGGCTTATGAGCAGTTCTTC.

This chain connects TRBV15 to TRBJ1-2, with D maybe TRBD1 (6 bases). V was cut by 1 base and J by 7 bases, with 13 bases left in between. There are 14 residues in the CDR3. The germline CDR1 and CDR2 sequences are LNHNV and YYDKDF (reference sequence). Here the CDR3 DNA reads TGTGCCACCAGCAGAGTTTTAGGGGGAAGTGGCTACACCTTC. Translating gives CATSRVLGGSGYTF. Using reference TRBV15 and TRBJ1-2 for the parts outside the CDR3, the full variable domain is DAMVIQNPRYQVTQFGKPVTLSCSQTLNHNVMYWYQQKSSQAPKLLFHYYDKDFNNEADTPDNFQSRRPNTSFCFLDIRSPGLGDTAMYLCATSRVLGGSGYTFGSGTRLTVV.